This is a list of T cell receptor beta chains from one sample in a study of early T cells in non-severe SARS-CoV-2 infection. TCRdb ran MiXCR on the 5' RACE reads and lists one entry per CDR3 protein. The sample comprises about 99,000 distinct CDR3 sequences, approximately 17% of which are singletons, and about 1.3% rests with the top ten. Sequenced sample: whole blood. The source is an adult who was a healthcare worker with PCR-confirmed SARS-CoV-2 infection or an uninfected control (not recorded which). Each CDR3 is given with its conserved first and last residue. Each record gives: CDR3 protein, CDR3 DNA, D gene, V gene, J gene, clone size. A D gene is named only where the DNA matches it firmly. Only some rows state a clone size, as once, few, many or a class for expanded clones.

CASSLGGWSRETQYF	TGTGCCAGCAGCTTAGGAGGTTGGTCGCGGGAGACCCAGTACTTC	NA	TRBV7-2	TRBJ2-5	NA
CASSLETLAGGPSSYNEQFF	TGTGCCAGCAGCTTGGAAACTCTAGCGGGAGGCCCTAGCTCCTACAATGAGCAGTTCTTC	TRBD2	TRBV5-5	TRBJ2-1	NA
CASSLEVDTDTQYF	TGCGCCAGCAGCTTGGAAGTGGACACAGATACGCAGTATTTT	NA	TRBV5-1	TRBJ2-3	NA
CASSPGGGRKNVEYF	TGTGCCAGCAGTCCGGGGGGCGGGAGAAAGAATGTCGAGTACTTC	NA	TRBV6-5	TRBJ2-7	NA
CATSRDLADTQYF	TGTGCCACCAGCAGAGATCTTGCAGATACGCAGTATTTT	NA	TRBV15	TRBJ2-3	NA
CASSDNSFPGELFF	TGTGCCAGCAGCGATAATAGCTTCCCCGGGGAGCTGTTTTTT	NA	TRBV6-2/TRBV6-3	TRBJ2-2	many
CASSPPAGSYGYTF	TGTGCCAGCAGCCCCCCGGCAGGGAGCTATGGCTACACCTTC	NA	TRBV7-9	TRBJ1-2	NA
CASSLAGGPNEQYF	TGTGCCAGCAGTTTAGCGGGAGGGCCCAACGAGCAGTACTTC	TRBD2	TRBV28	TRBJ2-7	many
CASREGAYNQPQHF	TGTGCCAGCAGAGAAGGGGCCTACAATCAGCCCCAGCATTTT	NA	TRBV6-2/TRBV6-3	TRBJ1-5	few
CASRVLPELTEAFF	TGCGCCAGCAGAGTCCTCCCGGAGTTAACTGAAGCTTTCTTT	NA	TRBV5-1	TRBJ1-1	few
CASSLGGGGSYNSPLHF	TGTGCCAGCAGCCTAGGGGGAGGGGGCTCCTATAATTCACCCCTCCACTTT	NA	TRBV7-9	TRBJ1-6	many
CSARGTSGIFSYEQYF	TGCAGTGCTAGAGGGACTAGCGGGATCTTCTCCTACGAGCAGTACTTC	TRBD2	TRBV20-1	TRBJ2-7	many
CASSGDTQPNNEQFF	TGTGCCAGCAGCGGGGACACGCAGCCAAACAATGAGCAGTTCTTC	NA	TRBV9	TRBJ2-1	NA
CASSLRGLAGGGEQFF	TGTGCCAGCAGCTTAAGGGGACTAGCGGGAGGCGGTGAGCAGTTCTTC	TRBD2	TRBV7-2	TRBJ2-1	many
CAIATSGENEQFF	TGTGCCATCGCGACTAGCGGGGAAAATGAGCAGTTCTTC	TRBD2	TRBV10-3	TRBJ2-1	NA
CASSRTYGQTEAFF	TGTGCCAGCAGCCGAACCTACGGACAGACTGAAGCTTTCTTT	NA	TRBV6-2/TRBV6-3	TRBJ1-1	NA
CSVDQAADTQYF	TGCAGCGTTGATCAGGCTGCAGATACGCAGTATTTT	NA	TRBV29-1	TRBJ2-3	NA
CSAYSAGGGEQYF	TGCAGTGCTTATAGTGCAGGGGGTGGGGAGCAGTACTTC	TRBD1	TRBV20-1	TRBJ2-7	NA
CASSPDGYQQYF	TGTGCCAGCAGCCCGGACGGGTACCAGCAGTACTTC	NA	TRBV7-9	TRBJ2-7	few
CSARAGGTGGSPLHF	TGCAGTGCTCGAGCGGGAGGGACAGGGGGTTCACCCCTCCACTTT	TRBD1	TRBV20-1	TRBJ1-6	few
CSARQGAGTEAFF	TGCAGTGCTCGACAGGGGGCAGGGACTGAAGCTTTCTTT	TRBD1	TRBV20-1	TRBJ1-1	medium-sized
CASSQGRANSPLHF	TGTGCCAGCAGCCAAGGCAGGGCGAATTCACCCCTCCACTTT	NA	TRBV3-1	TRBJ1-6	NA
CASSLDGGSFQETQYF	TGTGCCAGCAGCTTAGACGGGGGGTCCTTCCAAGAGACCCAGTACTTC	TRBD2	TRBV7-9	TRBJ2-5	few
CASSLGTIGSQETQYF	TGTGCCAGCAGTCTCGGGACCATAGGGTCACAAGAGACCCAGTACTTC	NA	TRBV7-8	TRBJ2-5	NA
CASSQEIGDRNQPQHF	TGTGCCAGCAGCCAAGAGATTGGGGATAGGAATCAGCCCCAGCATTTT	NA	TRBV4-2	TRBJ1-5	many
CASSYPDYRVFEAFF	TGTGCCAGCAGTTACCCGGACTATCGGGTTTTCGAAGCTTTCTTT	NA	TRBV6-2/TRBV6-3	TRBJ1-1	few
CASSEQGTNTGELFF	TGTGCCAGCTCAGAACAGGGGACGAACACCGGGGAGCTGTTTTTT	TRBD1	TRBV18	TRBJ2-2	few
CASSQGSPVNEQFF	TGTGCCAGCAGCCAGGGGAGCCCGGTCAATGAGCAGTTCTTC	NA	TRBV3-1	TRBJ2-1	many
CASSAVKGTHYEQYF	TGCGCCAGCAGTGCGGTTAAGGGGACTCACTACGAGCAGTACTTC	NA	TRBV5-1	TRBJ2-7	NA
CASRLGQGNYGYTF	TGTGCCAGTAGACTCGGACAGGGAAACTATGGCTACACCTTC	TRBD1	TRBV19	TRBJ1-2	few
CASSEEGATDTQYF	TGTGCCAGCAGTGAAGAGGGGGCCACAGATACGCAGTATTTT	TRBD1	TRBV2	TRBJ2-3	NA
CASSLGGFGSDTQYF	TGTGCCAGCAGCTTAGGGGGATTTGGGTCGGATACGCAGTATTTT	NA	TRBV11-2	TRBJ2-3	NA
CASSGNLYGYTF	TGTGCCAGCAGTGGGAATCTGTATGGCTACACCTTC	NA	TRBV6-5	TRBJ1-2	NA
CASSPAQGNTIYF	TGTGCCAGCAGCCCTGCCCAGGGAAACACCATATATTTT	NA	TRBV12-3/TRBV12-4	TRBJ1-3	few
CASSRRQGKETQYF	TGTGCCAGCAGTAGGAGACAGGGGAAGGAGACCCAGTACTTC	TRBD1	TRBV6-5	TRBJ2-5	few
CAFHLPDSLHYGYTF	TGTGCCTTCCACTTACCCGACAGCCTCCACTATGGCTACACCTTC	NA	TRBV5-4	TRBJ1-2	NA
CASSWSDYNEQFF	TGTGCCAGCAGTTGGAGCGACTACAATGAGCAGTTCTTC	NA	TRBV12-3/TRBV12-4	TRBJ2-1	few
CASSQERLGTNQPQHF	TGTGCCAGCAGCCAAGAAAGACTTGGCACCAATCAGCCCCAGCATTTT	NA	TRBV3-2	TRBJ1-5	few
CAISQRPAYEQYF	TGTGCCATCAGTCAAAGACCCGCCTACGAGCAGTACTTC	NA	TRBV10-3	TRBJ2-7	many
CASSYSEREALRF	TGTGCCAGCAGTTACTCTGAGCGGGAGGCCCTCCGCTTC	TRBD2	TRBV6-2/TRBV6-3	TRBJ2-1	many
CASSLIGQGSNEKLFF	TGTGCCAGCAGCTTAATCGGTCAGGGTAGTAATGAAAAACTGTTTTTT	NA	TRBV7-2	TRBJ1-4	NA
CASSLRPNGPGNEQFF	TGCGCCAGCAGCTTGCGCCCTAACGGGCCGGGGAATGAGCAGTTCTTC	NA	TRBV5-1	TRBJ2-1	few
CASSSLPGTTYNEQFF	TGTGCTAGCAGCTCTCTGCCCGGGACTACGTACAATGAGCAGTTCTTC	TRBD2	TRBV7-7	TRBJ2-1	NA
CASSPPEASTDTQYF	TGTGCCAGCTCACCACCCGAGGCGAGCACAGATACGCAGTATTTT	NA	TRBV18	TRBJ2-3	NA
CASSFSGLAGFEQYF	TGTGCCAGCAGTTTCTCCGGACTAGCGGGATTCGAGCAGTACTTC	TRBD2	TRBV28	TRBJ2-7	NA
CASSLFSGLNTGELFF	TGCGCCAGCAGCTTGTTTAGCGGATTAAACACCGGGGAGCTGTTTTTT	NA	TRBV5-1	TRBJ2-2	few
CASRHTYEQYF	TGTGCCAGCAGACACACCTACGAGCAGTACTTC	NA	TRBV28	TRBJ2-7	many
CASSYISGANVLTF	TGTGCCAGCAGTTACATCTCTGGGGCCAACGTCCTGACTTTC	NA	TRBV6-2/TRBV6-3	TRBJ2-6	many
CTSSPRGRDYGYTF	TGTACCAGCAGTCCCCGAGGCCGGGACTATGGCTACACCTTC	NA	TRBV6-5	TRBJ1-2	NA
CSARGSENTGELFF	TGCAGTGCTAGAGGCAGTGAGAACACCGGGGAGCTGTTTTTT	NA	TRBV20-1	TRBJ2-2	NA
CASLSSDRSYEQYF	TGTGCCAGCCTAAGTTCCGACAGGAGCTACGAGCAGTACTTC	NA	TRBV28	TRBJ2-7	few
CASSFTGALNTGELFF	TGTGCCAGCAGCTTTACAGGGGCTTTGAACACCGGGGAGCTGTTTTTT	TRBD1	TRBV7-8	TRBJ2-2	many